This T cell receptor beta chain was captured in a study of blood T cell repertoires in COVID-19. Trimming left V 6 bases short and J 1 base short, with 9 bases between. CDR3 length: 14 residues. Germline loops: CDR1 MNHEY, CDR2 SVGEGT. Assay used: immunoSEQ multiplex PCR; TCRdb lists only in-frame clones, some missing. The sample has about 170,000 clones; about 85% are singletons. Sequencing used peripheral blood. The rearrangement uses TRBV6-2 or TRBV6-3 and TRBJ2-2, with D unclear. This receptor was taken from a man older than 75 with COVID-19, enrolled during active disease. The CDR3 sequence is CASSRSGNTGELFF. The CDR3 DNA reads TGTGCCAGCAGCCGTTCGGGGAACACCGGGGAGCTGTTTTTT.